This TCR beta chain was recorded in a study of T cells in Graves' hyperthyroidism and ophthalmopathy. Study details: Upon initial diagnosis and before any treatment, peripheral blood was collected.

RNA transcripts were the template for amplifying TCR beta CDR3 regions. A set of HTBI primers served as the primers for a first-round RT-PCR of the TCR CDR3. TCRdb passed the multiplex PCR reads through MiXCR, listing each CDR3 protein once. The data contain 700,000 or so distinct CDR3 sequences, about 14% of them singletons. This clonotype appeared many times. Its antigen is unidentified. Subjects with ophthalmopathy showed a Clinical Activity Score no lower than 3, a NOSPECS grade no lower than 4, and a duration shorter than 3 months. Patients were excluded because of uncontrolled infection, other autoimmune disease, pregnancy or lactation. The ends were cut back, 0 bases at V and 3 bases at J, with 7 bases in the middle. Germline CDR1 reads SGHRS; CDR2 reads YFSETQ. This CDR3 region has 13 residues. General study findings and limits: It was a median 6.5 months before onset that the model predicted ophthalmopathy.

The sequenced sample was blood. This receptor was identified in a woman in her fifties or sixties with Graves' ophthalmopathy. The chain couples TRBV5-1 to TRBJ2-7, with D hard to call. The CDR3 DNA reads TGCGCCAGCAGCTTGGGGTACAACTACGAGCAGTACTTC. It translates to CASSLGYNYEQYF. The full variable domain, in which reference TRBV5-1 and TRBJ2-7 provide the parts outside the CDR3, is KAGVTQTPRYLIKTRGQQVTLSCSPISGHRSVSWYQQTPGQGLQFLFEYFSETQRNKGNFPGRFSGRQFSNSRSEMNVSTLELGDSALYLCASSLGYNYEQYFGPGTRLTVT.